The 3 T cell receptor beta chains presented below share a single source sample, sequenced in a study of technical replicates of blood from a handful of donors. Clones were read by immunoSEQ multiplex PCR, and TCRdb kept only the in-frame ones, dropping some. The table has around 69,000 clones, around 87% seen once. Sample: PBMCs. These receptors were obtained from a human donor in good health. Some clones in this sample may be carry-over from other donors' samples.

The chain is built from TRBV6-1 and TRBJ1-1, with a possible D match to TRBD1 (5 bases). CDR1 is MNHNS and CDR2 is SASEGT in the germline V gene. CDR3 length: 13 residues. Trimming pared 6 bases from V and 2 bases from J, leaving 10 bases between. The CDR3 sequence: CASSQGLNTEAFF. The CDR3 region has the DNA TGTGCCAGCAGCCAGGGATTAAACACTGAAGCTTTCTTT.

The rearrangement joins TRBV4-2 to TRBJ1-1; 7 bases are a match to TRBD1. The V gene's germline CDR1 is LGHNA and CDR2 YNFKEQ. The V gene end was trimmed by 8 bases and the J gene end by 1 base; junction bases not matched to a gene: 7. The CDR3 spans 14 residues. DNA of the CDR3: TGTGCCAGCCGCTTTCCAGGGGGGAACACTGAAGCTTTCTTT. It is translated as CASRFPGGNTEAFF.

This clone is a singleton in its sample. This rearrangement joins TRBV7-9 to TRBJ2-7, with 11 bases aligning to TRBD2. CDR1 and CDR2 (germline): SEHNR, FQNEAQ (reference sequence). The CDR3 contains 15 residues. With V trimmed by 6 bases and J by 2 bases, 6 bases remained unmatched. CDR3 coding DNA: TGTGCCAGCAGTTATGCTAGCGGGAGGACCTACGAGCAGTACTTC. Translated: CASSYASGRTYEQYF. Looking up the rest from reference TRBV7-9 and TRBJ2-7 gives the full variable domain: DTGVSQNPRHKITKRGQNVTFRCDPISEHNRLYWYRQTLGQGPEFLTYFQNEAQLEKSRLLSDRFSAERPKGSFSTLEIQRTEQGDSAMYLCASSYASGRTYEQYFGPGTRLTVT.